The sequence of this TCR beta chain was determined in a study of blood T cell repertoires in COVID-19. Study overall: There were acute and convalescent COVID-19 samples, and they came from the United States, Italy and Spain.

The study recruited people aged about 18 to 90 years across around 23 US areas. Participants had their cohort set by participant-reported clinical history. Trimming stripped 3 bases from V and 6 bases from J, with 12 bases between. This CDR3 contains 13 residues. The germline CDR1 and CDR2 sequences are MDHEN and SYDVKM. Original analysis: The assay estimated nucleated cells by amplifying reference gene primers. Here immunoSEQ multiplex PCR was the method, and the copy in TCRdb shows in-frame clones only, minus some. The D gene and trimming were derived from the DNA, and the V and J assignments and clone size from that table. Here the sample spans 300,000 to 450,000 clones, about 90% being singletons.

This chain links TRBV28 with TRBJ2-7, with a weak D call TRBD1 (5 bases). The sequencing sample was made of PBMCs or T cells enriched from blood (not recorded which). This sequence was found in a man aged 30 to 39 who had recovered from COVID-19. CDR3 nucleotide sequence: TGTGCCAGCAGTTTTGGGGTACAGGCCGAGCAGTACTTC. This gives the protein CASSFGVQAEQYF. Full variable domain (outside the CDR3, taken from reference TRBV28 and TRBJ2-7): DVKVTQSSRYLVKRTGEKVFLECVQDMDHENMFWYRQDPGLGLRLIYFSYDVKMKEKGDIPEGYSVSREKKERFSLILESASTNQTSMYLCASSFGVQAEQYFGPGTRLTVT.